This is a list of T cell receptor beta chains from one sample in a study of T cells after yellow fever vaccination. TCRdb analysed the 5' RACE reads with MiXCR anew, one entry per CDR3 protein. The sample lists roughly 65,000 distinct CDR3 sequences, approximately 6.2% occurring once. The sample in question was CD4+ T cells sorted from PBMCs, obtained more than 14 days after the first yellow fever vaccination. The source of these receptors is a man aged 18 to 30 who received the YFV17D yellow fever vaccine. Both conserved end residues are trimmed from each CDR3. Rows may omit the clone size; those that give it use once, few, many or a size class.

many,TRBV7-9,TRBJ2-7,ASSPRQESHEQY
many,TRBV6-6,TRBJ1-5,ASTHQGQPQH
many,TRBV5-1,TRBJ2-3,ASSLMSGDQTDTQY
NA,TRBV5-8,TRBJ1-1,ASSLNLGQTWTEAF
NA,TRBV5-4,TRBJ2-3,ASSLKTSGGDTQY
many,TRBV12-3/TRBV12-4,TRBJ1-1,ASRRGLSTEAF
many,TRBV11-2,TRBJ1-1,ASSSRPDRSTEAF
many,TRBV5-1,TRBJ2-5,ASSAGMQGFQETQY
few,TRBV12-5,TRBJ2-3,ASGLGGTDTQY
many,TRBV5-4,TRBJ1-2,ASSFGPDYGYT
many,TRBV3-1,TRBJ2-1,ASSQDLPVDEQF
many,TRBV5-1,TRBJ1-2,ASSPRQGAHYGYT
many,TRBV7-9,TRBJ1-1,ASSLEGGRQHTEAF
many,TRBV9,TRBJ2-7,ASSPRDSRYSYEQY
many,TRBV20-1,TRBJ2-3,SARYYTDTQY
many,TRBV5-1,TRBJ1-1,ASSIYLGEGAEAF